One and the same sample provided the 21 T cell receptor beta chains below, sequenced in a study of blood T cell repertoires in COVID-19. Sequencing used immunoSEQ multiplex PCR; TCRdb keeps in-frame clones, though not all of them. This table holds about 160,000 clones, approximately 91% found once. Specimen: peripheral blood. The origin of the receptors is a man aged 18 to 30 with acute or convalescent COVID-19.

CDR3 amino acids: CASSPDGSLSNQPQHF. The DNA of the CDR3 is TGTGCCAGCAGCCCGGACGGGAGCTTGAGCAATCAGCCCCAGCATTTT. V usage is TRBV7-9 and J usage is TRBJ1-5; no clear D. Germline V CDR1 and CDR2: SEHNR, FQNEAQ (reference sequence). Trimming took 5 bases from V and 1 from J, leaving 15 bases between them. The CDR3 sequence is 16 residues long.

The chain recombines TRBV29-1 with TRBJ1-2; D unclear. Germline CDR1 SQVTM, CDR2 ANQGSEA. The CDR3 totals 12 residues. V lost 4 bases, J lost 2 bases, and 8 bases lay in between. CDR3 sequence reads: CSVVWENYGYTF. The CDR3 DNA follows: TGCAGCGTTGTCTGGGAGAACTATGGCTACACCTTC.

The CDR3 sequence is CASSWHGRGVNTEAFF. The DNA of the CDR3 is TGTGCCAGCAGTTGGCATGGTCGGGGTGTGAACACTGAAGCTTTCTTT. The V and J genes are TRBV6-5 and TRBJ1-1; D ambiguous. The germline V and J ends were trimmed by 4 bases and 0 bases, with 15 bases remaining between them. Germline CDR1 is MNHEY and CDR2 is SVGAGI. The CDR3 totals 16 residues.

The chain employs TRBV30 and TRBJ1-3, with D possibly TRBD1 on 5 matching bases. The ends were cut back, 4 bases at V and 10 bases at J, with 11 bases in the middle. This CDR3 region has 11 residues. Germline V gives CDR1 GTSNPN, CDR2 SVGIG (reference sequence). CDR3 in amino acids: CAWKVGGTIYF. CDR3 DNA: TGTGCCTGGAAGGTCGGGGGAACCATATATTTT.

This clone was counted a single time. The V and J genes are TRBV10-3 and TRBJ2-5, with 11 bases fitting TRBD2. J was trimmed by 2 bases and V by 9 bases; bases with no gene match: 5. CDR1 and CDR2 (germline): ENHRY, SYGVKD. The CDR3 sequence is 14 residues long. CDR3 amino acids: CAIQGTSGQETQYF. Here the CDR3 DNA reads TGTGCCATTCAAGGGACTAGCGGACAAGAGACCCAGTACTTC.

The count of this clone is one. J is TRBJ1-2 and V is TRBV6-6, with D possibly matching TRBD1 (5 bases). Germline lookup yields CDR1 MNHNY and CDR2 SVGAGI (reference sequence). Trimming shortened V by 2 bases and J by 0 bases, and 7 bases separated the two germline ends. The CDR3 totals 14 residues. The CDR3 nucleotides read TGTGCCAGCAGTTACCGACAGTCTAACTATGGCTACACCTTC. Residues: CASSYRQSNYGYTF.

This clone was recorded a few times. This chain joins TRBV19 and TRBJ1-4, with 12 bases that match TRBD1. J lost 8 bases, V lost 3 bases, and 7 bases had no gene match. The CDR3 extends over 16 amino acids. CDR1 is LNHDA and CDR2 is SQIVND in the germline V gene (reference sequence). The CDR3 sequence is CASSMGTGTGGEKLFF. Here the CDR3 DNA reads TGTGCCAGTAGTATGGGGACCGGGACAGGGGGCGAAAAACTGTTTTTT.

CDR3 sequence: CASSVATGGGRGNQPQHF. The DNA for the CDR3 is TGTGCCAGCAGCGTAGCTACAGGGGGGGGAAGGGGCAATCAGCCCCAGCATTTT. J is TRBJ1-5 and V is TRBV9, with 8 bases that match TRBD1. V lost 0 bases to trimming and J lost 2 bases; unmatched junction nucleotides: 10. CDR1 and CDR2 (germline): SGDLS, YYNGEE. The CDR3 has 18 residues.

The V gene is TRBV19, the J gene TRBJ2-7; TRBD1 matches 11 bases. Unmatched junction bases numbered 4, after V lost 5 bases and J lost 4 bases. The CDR3 consists of 14 residues. Germline V gene sequence: CDR1 LNHDA, CDR2 SQIVND (reference sequence). As DNA, the CDR3 is TGTGCCAGTAGTGGGGGACAGGGGGTTTACGAGCAGTACTTC. Its protein product is CASSGGQGVYEQYF.

The gene calls are TRBV5-1 and TRBJ2-7; TRBD1 might be the D (8 bases). This CDR3 region has 13 residues. CDR1 and CDR2 from the germline V gene are SGHRS and YFSETQ. The ends were cut back, 6 bases at V and 6 bases at J, with 16 bases in the middle. CDR3 protein: CASTDREGLEQYF. The DNA of the CDR3 is TGCGCCAGCACGGACAGGGAGGGCCTCGAGCAGTACTTC. The whole variable domain, filled in from reference TRBV5-1 and TRBJ2-7, reads KAGVTQTPRYLIKTRGQQVTLSCSPISGHRSVSWYQQTPGQGLQFLFEYFSETQRNKGNFPGRFSGRQFSNSRSEMNVSTLELGDSALYLCASTDREGLEQYFGPGTRLTVT.

This chain connects TRBV19 to TRBJ2-3; 7 bases align to TRBD1. Germline V gene sequence: CDR1 LNHDA, CDR2 SQIVND (reference sequence). Trimming at V came to 2 bases and at J to 4 bases, leaving 3 bases not matched to a gene. The CDR3 runs 14 residues. CDR3 bases: TGTGCCAGTAGTATAAAGGGGGCCGCAGATACGCAGTATTTT. It specifies CASSIKGAADTQYF.

The genes are TRBV30 and TRBJ1-6; TRBD1 matches at 8 bases. The CDR3 is 14 amino acids. The germline CDR1 and CDR2 sequences are GTSNPN and SVGIG (reference sequence). Germline trimming cut 1 base from V and 10 bases from J; bases unmatched to any gene: 6. In DNA, the CDR3 is TGTGCCTGGAGTGCCGGGACAGGAGAATCACCCCTCCACTTT. The encoded protein is CAWSAGTGESPLHF.

The chain carries TRBV3-1 (or the pseudogene TRBV3-2) and TRBJ2-2; TRBD2 matches 14 bases. Looked up from germline, CDR1 is LGHDT and CDR2 is YNNKEL (reference sequence). This CDR3 is built from 18 residues. J was trimmed by 6 bases and V by 4 bases; bases with no gene match: 10. In DNA form, the CDR3 reads TGTGCCAGCAGCCCCCCATCCGGGACTAGCGGGAGCGCCGGGGAGCTGTTTTTT. This gives the protein CASSPPSGTSGSAGELFF.

This chain connects TRBV12-3 or TRBV12-4 to TRBJ2-1; D unclear. V was shortened by 10 bases and J by 0 bases, with 10 bases between the two germline ends. The CDR3 length is 13 residues. The DNA for the CDR3 is TGTGCCACTCTAAAGAACTCCTACAATGAGCAGTTCTTC. This encodes CATLKNSYNEQFF.

This clone was recorded once. The chain is built from TRBV6-5 and TRBJ1-1; perhaps TRBD1 as D (5 bases). The CDR3 has 13 residues. Trimming removed 6 bases from V and 1 base from J, with 9 bases in between. Germline V CDR1 and CDR2: MNHEY, SVGAGI. CDR3 bases: TGTGCCAGCAGATCGACAGCGAACACTGAAGCTTTCTTT. This translates into CASRSTANTEAFF.

The V call is TRBV29-1, the J call TRBJ2-1; D is perhaps TRBD2 (6 bases). Germline-derived CDR1 and CDR2 are SQVTM and ANQGSEA. The CDR3 consists of 15 residues. V was trimmed by 0 bases and J by 5 bases, leaving 14 bases between them. This CDR3 reads CSVEDRSSAHNEQFF. The CDR3 region has the DNA TGCAGCGTTGAAGATCGTTCTAGCGCCCACAATGAGCAGTTCTTC.

The chain uses TRBV6-6 and TRBJ2-7, with D maybe TRBD1 (5 bases). CDR3 size: 14 residues. CDR1 is MNHNY, CDR2 SVGAGI, per germline (reference sequence). Trimming cost V 2 bases and J 4 bases, with 12 bases left between them. CDR3 residues: CASSYPDRPYEQYF. The DNA of the CDR3 is TGTGCCAGCAGTTACCCTGACAGACCATACGAGCAGTACTTC.

The chain links TRBV9 to TRBJ1-1; tentative D call: TRBD1 (5 bases). The V end lost 0 bases, the J end lost 11 bases, and 14 bases lay between the germline ends. The CDR3 totals 13 residues. The V gene's germline CDR1 is SGDLS and CDR2 YYNGEE. CDR3 loop: CASSVVAGVNAFF. The CDR3 nucleotides are TGTGCCAGCAGCGTAGTGGCGGGGGTGAACGCTTTCTTT.

The chain joins TRBV10-2 to TRBJ1-5; D call uncertain. In germline, CDR1 is WSHSY, CDR2 SAAADI. Deletions cut 2 bases from V and 0 bases from J, with 11 bases between. The CDR3 extends over 16 amino acids. In DNA, the CDR3 is TGCGCCAGCAGTGAGGGCAGAAGACATAGCAATCAGCCCCAGCATTTT. Translation gives CASSEGRRHSNQPQHF.

The sample holds one count of this clone. The chain combines TRBV18 with TRBJ2-1; D is ambiguous. Germline-derived CDR1 and CDR2 are KGHSH and LQKENI. The CDR3 has 15 amino acids. Trimming shortened V by 2 bases and J by 2 bases, and 10 bases separated the two germline ends. CDR3: CASSPGQETYNEQFF. The CDR3 DNA sequence: TGTGCCAGCTCACCAGGGCAGGAAACCTACAATGAGCAGTTCTTC. Filled out from reference TRBV18 and TRBJ2-1, the complete variable domain reads NAGVMQNPRHLVRRRGQEARLRCSPMKGHSHVYWYRQLPEEGLKFMVYLQKENIIDESGMPKERFSAEFPKEGPSILRIQQVVRGDSAAYFCASSPGQETYNEQFFGPGTRLTVL.

The rearrangement links TRBV27 to TRBJ1-2; D call uncertain. Germline V gene lookup returns CDR1 MNHEY and CDR2 SMNVEV (reference sequence). The CDR3 totals 13 residues. The V end was cut by 3 bases, the J end by 2 bases, with 7 bases between. In DNA form, the CDR3 reads TGTGCCAGCAGTTTGGAGCCCAACTATGGCTACACCTTC. Translating gives CASSLEPNYGYTF.